Sequencing of this T cell receptor beta chain was carried out in a study of blood T cell repertoires in COVID-19. Overall study: Donors in the United States, Italy and Spain gave samples during acute or convalescent COVID-19. T cells, B-cell-depleted T cells, or PBMCs supplied cDNA or gDNA.

Per the authors' pipeline: The assay estimated nucleated cells by amplifying reference gene primers. The data were produced by immunoSEQ multiplex PCR, yet TCRdb's version contains in-frame clones alone and is incomplete. That table supplies the V and J calls and clone size; D and trimming were determined from the DNA. The table shows roughly 57,000 clones, with roughly 90% occurring only once. Specimen: peripheral blood. This sequence originates from an older man with acute or convalescent COVID-19.

As DNA, the CDR3 is TGTGCCACCCCCCGGGGAGGCCGCTCCTACGAGCAGTACTTC. Protein: CATPRGGRSYEQYF. The chain combines TRBV24-1 with TRBJ2-7, with TRBD2 as a possible D gene (6 bases). Germline CDR1 reads KGHDR; CDR2 reads SFDVKD. The CDR3 has 14 amino acids. Trimming took off 9 bases at V and 0 bases at J, with 14 bases between the two ends.